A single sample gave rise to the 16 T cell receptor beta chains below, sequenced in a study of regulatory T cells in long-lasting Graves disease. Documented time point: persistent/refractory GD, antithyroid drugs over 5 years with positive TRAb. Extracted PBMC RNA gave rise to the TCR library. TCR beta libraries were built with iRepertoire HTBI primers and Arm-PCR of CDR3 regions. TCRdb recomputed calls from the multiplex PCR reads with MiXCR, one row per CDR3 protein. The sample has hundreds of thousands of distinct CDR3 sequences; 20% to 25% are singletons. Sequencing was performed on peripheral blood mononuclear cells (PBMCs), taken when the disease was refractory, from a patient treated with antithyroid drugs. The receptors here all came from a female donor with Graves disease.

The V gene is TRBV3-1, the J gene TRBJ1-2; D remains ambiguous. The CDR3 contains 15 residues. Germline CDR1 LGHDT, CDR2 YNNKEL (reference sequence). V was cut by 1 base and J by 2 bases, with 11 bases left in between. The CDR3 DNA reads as TGTGCCAGCAGCCAAGCGCCGGGTGGGAACTATGGCTACACCTTC. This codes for CASSQAPGGNYGYTF.

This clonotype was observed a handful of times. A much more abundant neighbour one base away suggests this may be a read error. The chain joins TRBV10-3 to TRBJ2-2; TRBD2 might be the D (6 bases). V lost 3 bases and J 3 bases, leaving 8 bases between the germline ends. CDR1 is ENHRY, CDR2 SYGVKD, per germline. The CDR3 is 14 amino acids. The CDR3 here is CAISDREDTGELFF. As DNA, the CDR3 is TGTGCCATCAGTGACAGGGAGGACACCGGGGAGCTGTTTTTT.

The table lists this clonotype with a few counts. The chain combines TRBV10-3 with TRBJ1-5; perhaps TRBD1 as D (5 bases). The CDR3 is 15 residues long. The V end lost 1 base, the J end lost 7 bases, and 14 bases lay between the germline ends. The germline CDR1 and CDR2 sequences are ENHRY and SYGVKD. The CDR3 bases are TGTGCCATCAGTGAGTTAAAGGGGAGCGGGCAGCCCCAGCATTTT. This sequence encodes CAISELKGSGQPQHF.

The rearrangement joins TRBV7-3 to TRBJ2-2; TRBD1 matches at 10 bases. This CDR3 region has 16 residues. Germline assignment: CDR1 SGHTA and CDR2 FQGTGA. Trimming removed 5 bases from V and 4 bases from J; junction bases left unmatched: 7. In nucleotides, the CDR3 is TGTGCCAGCAGCCGAGGGACAGGGGCGGGCACCGGGGAGCTGTTTTTT. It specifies CASSRGTGAGTGELFF.

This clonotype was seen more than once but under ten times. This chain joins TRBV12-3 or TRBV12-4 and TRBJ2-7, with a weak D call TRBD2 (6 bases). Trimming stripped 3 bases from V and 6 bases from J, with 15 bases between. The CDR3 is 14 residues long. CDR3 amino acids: CASSLGGEAREQYF. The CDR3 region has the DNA TGTGCCAGCAGTTTGGGGGGAGAGGCTCGCGAGCAGTACTTC.

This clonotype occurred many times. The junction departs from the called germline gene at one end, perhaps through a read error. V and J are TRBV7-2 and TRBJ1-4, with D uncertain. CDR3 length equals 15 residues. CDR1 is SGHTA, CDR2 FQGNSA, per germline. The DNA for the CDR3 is TGCGCCAGCAGCCAAGATGAAGATTGGGGAGGAGAACTGTTTTTT. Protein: CASSQDEDWGGELFF.

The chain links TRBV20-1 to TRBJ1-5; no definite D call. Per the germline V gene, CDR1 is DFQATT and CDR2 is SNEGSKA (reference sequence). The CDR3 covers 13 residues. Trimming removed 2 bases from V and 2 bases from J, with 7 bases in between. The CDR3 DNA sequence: TGCAGTGCTAGAAGCGGGGGCAATCAGCCCCAGCATTTT. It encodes CSARSGGNQPQHF.

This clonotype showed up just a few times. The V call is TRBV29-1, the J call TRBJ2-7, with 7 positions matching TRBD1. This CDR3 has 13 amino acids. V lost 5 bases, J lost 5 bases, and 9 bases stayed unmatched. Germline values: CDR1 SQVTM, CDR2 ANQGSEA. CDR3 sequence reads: CSVIRQGGHEQYF. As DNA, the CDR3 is TGCAGCGTTATTAGACAGGGTGGGCACGAGCAGTACTTC.

CDR3 in DNA: TGTGCCAGCAGCTTAGAACAGGGAGGGCCATACGAGCAGTACTTC. Translation: CASSLEQGGPYEQYF. V is TRBV28 and J is TRBJ2-7, with a possible D match to TRBD2 (7 bases). The V end lost 6 bases, the J end lost 4 bases, and 19 bases lay between the germline ends. The CDR3 extends over 15 amino acids. CDR1 is MDHEN, CDR2 SYDVKM, per germline.

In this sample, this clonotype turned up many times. The CDR3 is CASSLRLGLRDYEQYF. The CDR3 DNA follows: TGTGCCAGCAGTTTACGACTAGGCCTTAGAGACTACGAGCAGTACTTC. V usage is TRBV27 and J usage is TRBJ2-7; D is perhaps TRBD2 (6 bases). This CDR3 is 16 amino acids long. Trimming removed 2 bases from V and 3 bases from J, with 17 bases in between. Per germline, CDR1 MNHEY and CDR2 SMNVEV (reference sequence).

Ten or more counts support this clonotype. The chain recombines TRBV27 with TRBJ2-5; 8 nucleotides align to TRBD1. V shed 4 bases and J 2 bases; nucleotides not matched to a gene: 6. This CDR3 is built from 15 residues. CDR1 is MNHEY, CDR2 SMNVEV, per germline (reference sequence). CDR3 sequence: CASSSWTGKQETQYF. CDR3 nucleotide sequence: TGTGCCAGCAGTTCCTGGACAGGGAAGCAAGAGACCCAGTACTTC.

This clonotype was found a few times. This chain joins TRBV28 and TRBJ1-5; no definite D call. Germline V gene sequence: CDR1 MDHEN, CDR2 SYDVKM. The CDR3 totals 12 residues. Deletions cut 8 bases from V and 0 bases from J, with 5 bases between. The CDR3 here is CASRVSNQPQHF. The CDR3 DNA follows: TGTGCCAGCCGCGTTAGCAATCAGCCCCAGCATTTT.

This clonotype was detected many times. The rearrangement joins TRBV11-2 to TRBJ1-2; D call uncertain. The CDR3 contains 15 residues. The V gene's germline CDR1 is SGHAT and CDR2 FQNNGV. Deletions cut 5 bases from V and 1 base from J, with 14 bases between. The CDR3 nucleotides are TGTGCCAGCAGCCCTCTGGGTGGGGTTAACTATGGCTACACCTTC. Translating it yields CASSPLGGVNYGYTF.

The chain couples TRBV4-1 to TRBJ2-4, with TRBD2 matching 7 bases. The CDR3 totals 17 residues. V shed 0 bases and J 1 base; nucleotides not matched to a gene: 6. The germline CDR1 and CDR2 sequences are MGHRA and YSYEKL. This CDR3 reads CASSQEPAGGAKNIQYF. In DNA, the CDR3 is TGCGCCAGCAGCCAAGAACCCGCCGGGGGGGCCAAAAACATTCAGTACTTC.

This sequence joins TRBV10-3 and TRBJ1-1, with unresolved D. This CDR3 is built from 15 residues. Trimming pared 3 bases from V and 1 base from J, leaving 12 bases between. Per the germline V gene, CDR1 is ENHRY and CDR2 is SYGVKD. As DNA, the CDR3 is TGTGCCATCAGTGAACTTGGGATCTGGAACACTGAAGCTTTCTTT. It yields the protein CAISELGIWNTEAFF.

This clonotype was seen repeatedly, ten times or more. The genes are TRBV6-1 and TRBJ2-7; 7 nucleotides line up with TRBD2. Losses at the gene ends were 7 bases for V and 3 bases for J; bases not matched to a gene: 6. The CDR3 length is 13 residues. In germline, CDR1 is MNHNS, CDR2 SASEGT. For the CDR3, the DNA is TGTGCCAGCACGGCTAGCGGCGACTACGAGCAGTACTTC. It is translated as CASTASGDYEQYF.